This passage covers 21 T cell receptor beta chains from one sample sequenced in a study of radiation and T cells in renal cell carcinoma. The protocol was immunoSEQ multiplex PCR, while the TCRdb copy is restricted to in-frame clones and leaves out a portion. Here the sample spans some 80,000 clones, 75% to 90% being singletons. Sample time point: blood 4 weeks post-SBRT, at nephrectomy. This sample's treatment: 15 Gy SBRT to primary tumor, nephrectomy 4 weeks later. Sample: blood, taken from a patient whose treatment included radiotherapy and nephrectomy. The receptors come from a woman aged 60 to 75 with renal cell carcinoma.

The CDR3 reads CASSQERTSGAPGQYF. In DNA, the CDR3 is TGTGCCAGCAGCCAAGAGAGGACTAGCGGGGCCCCCGGGCAGTACTTC. V is TRBV4-2 and J is TRBJ2-7; the match to TRBD2 covers 12 bases. Germline CDR1 and CDR2: LGHNA and YNFKEQ. CDR3 length: 16 amino acids. V lost 0 bases, J lost 9 bases, and 9 bases stayed unmatched.

The chain uses TRBV5-1 and TRBJ1-2; 7 bases fit TRBD1. CDR1 SGHRS and CDR2 YFSETQ come from the germline V gene. The CDR3 extends over 14 amino acids. Trimming took 4 bases from V and 2 from J; bases not matched to a gene: 5. Here the CDR3 DNA reads TGCGCCAGCAGCCCACCGACAGGGAACTATGGCTACACCTTC. Translation: CASSPPTGNYGYTF.

The rearrangement uses TRBV5-1 and TRBJ1-1; TRBD1 matches 7 bases. The CDR3 loop spans 14 amino acids. The V gene end was trimmed by 2 bases and the J gene end by 5 bases; junction bases not matched to a gene: 6. Germline CDR1 SGHRS, CDR2 YFSETQ. CDR3: CASSLGAGGTEAFF. As DNA, the CDR3 is TGCGCCAGCAGCTTAGGAGCAGGGGGGACTGAAGCTTTCTTT.

CDR3 nucleotide sequence: TGCAGCGTAGAAAAGGGGGGGACTGAAGCTTTCTTT. It codes for CSVEKGGTEAFF. V usage is TRBV29-1 and J usage is TRBJ1-1, with a weak D call TRBD1 (6 bases). The germline gives CDR1 SQVTM, CDR2 ANQGSEA. V gave up 6 bases and J gave up 5 bases, with 13 bases separating them. The CDR3 spans 12 residues. Using reference TRBV29-1 and TRBJ1-1 for the parts outside the CDR3, the full variable domain is SAVISQKPSRDICQRGTSLTIQCQVDSQVTMMFWYRQQPGQSLTLIATANQGSEATYESGFVIDKFPISRPNLTFSTLTVSNMSPEDSSIYLCSVEKGGTEAFFGQGTRLTVV.

The chain has TRBV18 and TRBJ1-4; D is uncertain. The CDR3 length is 15 residues. V was trimmed by 3 bases and J by 5 bases, leaving 13 bases between them. The germline gives CDR1 KGHSH, CDR2 LQKENI. The CDR3 nucleotides are TGTGCCAGCTCACCCCAGTCCGGGTCCAATGAAAAACTGTTTTTT. It specifies CASSPQSGSNEKLFF.

This chain connects TRBV6-5 to TRBJ1-1; 12 positions match TRBD1. Germline V gene data show CDR1 as MNHEY and CDR2 as SVGAGI. Trimming cost V 6 bases and J 4 bases; bases outside gene matches: 3. This CDR3 has 14 residues. The CDR3 region is CASRKGQGATEAFF. In DNA form, the CDR3 reads TGTGCCAGCAGAAAGGGACAGGGGGCCACTGAAGCTTTCTTT.

The chain employs TRBV5-1 and TRBJ2-3; TRBD2 agrees at 12 bases. With V trimmed by 5 bases and J by 4 bases, 8 bases remained unmatched. This CDR3 has 16 amino acids. CDR1 SGHRS and CDR2 YFSETQ come from the germline V gene. The CDR3 protein is CASRPTSSGGADTQYF. CDR3 nucleotides: TGCGCCAGCAGGCCCACATCTAGCGGGGGGGCAGATACGCAGTATTTT.

This clone was detected only a few times. The rearrangement links TRBV18 to TRBJ1-2, with D perhaps matching TRBD1 (6 bases). CDR1 KGHSH and CDR2 LQKENI come from the germline V gene. The CDR3 sequence is 11 residues long. The germline V and J ends were trimmed by 6 bases and 6 bases, with 8 bases remaining between them. DNA for the CDR3: TGTGCCAGCTCTACAGGGAATGGCTACACCTTC. Protein sequence: CASSTGNGYTF.

The V gene is TRBV7-6, the J gene TRBJ2-2; the match to TRBD1 covers 9 bases. The germline CDR1 and CDR2 sequences are SGHVS and FNYEAQ. The CDR3 runs to 16 residues. Trimming took 5 bases from V and 5 from J; bases not matched to a gene: 9. In nucleotides, the CDR3 is TGTGCCAGCAGCAGTCGGGACAGGGCAAGGACCGGGGAGCTGTTTTTT. As protein: CASSSRDRARTGELFF.

The chain uses TRBV6-5 and TRBJ2-7; D not resolved. The CDR3 length is 13 residues. Trimming shortened V by 4 bases and J by 6 bases, and 13 bases separated the two germline ends. In germline, CDR1 is MNHEY, CDR2 SVGAGI. The CDR3 region is CASSSQRWGEQYF. The DNA for the CDR3 is TGTGCCAGCAGTTCGCAGAGGTGGGGCGAGCAGTACTTC.

The chain uses TRBV4-1 and TRBJ1-1; D is uncertain. The CDR3 sequence is 14 residues long. Per the germline V gene, CDR1 is MGHRA and CDR2 is YSYEKL. The V end was cut by 3 bases, the J end by 5 bases, with 13 bases between. The CDR3 spells CASSQELGRTEAFF. CDR3 bases: TGCGCCAGCAGCCAGGAGCTAGGGAGGACTGAAGCTTTCTTT.

The CDR3, as DNA: TGCGCCAGCAGCTTGGCTAGCGGGAGGCCCCACGAGCAGTACTTC. Amino acids: CASSLASGRPHEQYF. The rearrangement joins TRBV5-1 to TRBJ2-7; TRBD2 matches at 11 bases. V was clipped by 0 bases and J by 5 bases; unmatched bases: 4. The CDR3 consists of 15 residues. The germline V gene has CDR1 SGHRS and CDR2 YFSETQ. Using reference TRBV5-1 and TRBJ2-7 for the parts outside the CDR3, the full variable domain is KAGVTQTPRYLIKTRGQQVTLSCSPISGHRSVSWYQQTPGQGLQFLFEYFSETQRNKGNFPGRFSGRQFSNSRSEMNVSTLELGDSALYLCASSLASGRPHEQYFGPGTRLTVT.

The genes are TRBV6-5 and TRBJ2-3; D unresolved. The V and J ends lost 0 bases and 1 base respectively, with 8 bases between them. From germline, CDR1 is MNHEY and CDR2 SVGAGI. CDR3 length: 15 amino acids. The CDR3 DNA is TGTGCCAGCAGTTACTCGAACTCTCGCACAGATACGCAGTATTTT. Protein sequence: CASSYSNSRTDTQYF.

The chain is built from TRBV6-5 and TRBJ2-1; perhaps TRBD2 as D (5 bases). Trimming stripped 0 bases from V and 4 bases from J, with 10 bases between. Germline CDR1 MNHEY, CDR2 SVGAGI. The CDR3 spans 15 residues. The CDR3 coding sequence is TGTGCCAGCAGTTACTCTGGACTGAGGTACAATGAGCAGTTCTTC. Protein: CASSYSGLRYNEQFF.

For this clone: The same CDR3 is also encoded by other DNA sequences in this sample. This rearrangement joins TRBV6-4 to TRBJ1-2; no reliable D call. The germline V gene encodes CDR1 MRHNA and CDR2 SNTAGT. The CDR3 consists of 14 residues. Trimming took 2 bases from V and 5 from J, leaving 12 bases between them. CDR3 nucleotide sequence: TGTGCCAGCAGTGACCGGACGGGGAGTTATGGCTACACCTTC. It is translated as CASSDRTGSYGYTF.

On this clone: One end of the junction fails to match germline, which may point to a read error. The V call is TRBV5-4, the J call TRBJ2-7; the match to TRBD2 covers 11 bases. Per germline, CDR1 SGHNT and CDR2 YYREEE (reference sequence). This CDR3 contains 15 residues. CDR3 region: CASGLRSSGRHEQYF. The CDR3, as DNA: TGTGCCAGCGGCTTGCGGTCTAGCGGGAGGCACGAGCAGTACTTC. The variable domain in full, with the rest retrieved from reference TRBV5-4 and TRBJ2-7, is ETGVTQSPTHLIKTRGQQVTLRCSSQSGHNTVSWYQQALGQGPQFIFQYYREEENGRGNFPPRFSGLQFPNYSSELNVNALELDDSALYLCASGLRSSGRHEQYFGPGTRLTVT.

The V call is TRBV19, the J call TRBJ1-3, with a weak D call TRBD1 (6 bases). The CDR3 is made up of 18 amino acids. V lost 4 bases and J 0 bases, leaving 19 bases between the germline ends. From germline, CDR1 is LNHDA and CDR2 SQIVND (reference sequence). In DNA, the CDR3 is TGTGCCAGTAGTACGGGTGGACAGCAAATGAGCTCTGGAAACACCATATATTTT. This translates into CASSTGGQQMSSGNTIYF.

For the CDR3, the DNA is TGTGCCAGCAGAGCGCTAGCGGGGGGTACCGGGGAGCTGTTTTTT. This sequence encodes CASRALAGGTGELFF. This chain connects TRBV27 to TRBJ2-2; TRBD2 matches 11 bases. Germline CDR1 MNHEY, CDR2 SMNVEV (reference sequence). CDR3 length: 15 amino acids. With 6 bases clipped from V and 5 bases from J, the junction kept 5 bases outside the gene matches.

The gene calls are TRBV7-9 and TRBJ1-6; possibly TRBD1 for D (6 bases). This CDR3 comprises 14 residues. Germline V gives CDR1 SEHNR, CDR2 FQNEAQ (reference sequence). V lost 11 bases, J lost 5 bases, and 16 bases lay in between. DNA for the CDR3: TGTGCCGGACTTTCAGGGGTTAATAATTCACCCCTCCACTTT. Translation gives CAGLSGVNNSPLHF. Using reference TRBV7-9 and TRBJ1-6 for the parts outside the CDR3, the full variable domain is DTGVSQNPRHKITKRGQNVTFRCDPISEHNRLYWYRQTLGQGPEFLTYFQNEAQLEKSRLLSDRFSAERPKGSFSTLEIQRTEQGDSAMYLCAGLSGVNNSPLHFGNGTRLTVT.

The chain has TRBV6-1 and TRBJ2-5; D could derive from TRBD1 or TRBD2 (5 bases each). From germline, CDR1 is MNHNS and CDR2 SASEGT. This CDR3 has 14 amino acids. Between the trimmed V and J ends, which lost 4 bases and 4 bases, there was a span of 13 bases. This CDR3 reads CASSAGRGGETQYF. CDR3 bases: TGTGCCAGCAGTGCAGGGCGTGGGGGAGAGACCCAGTACTTC.

Only a few counts were recorded for this clone. The chain uses TRBV6-4 and TRBJ1-1; D may be TRBD1 (6 bases). The CDR3 loop spans 12 amino acids. Trimming cost V 6 bases and J 7 bases, with 12 bases left between them. Per germline, CDR1 MRHNA and CDR2 SNTAGT. This CDR3 reads CASSSLTGEAFF. CDR3 sequence (DNA): TGTGCCAGCAGCTCTCTGACAGGTGAAGCTTTCTTT.